This T cell receptor (beta chain) was captured in a study of T cell repertoires in ileal Crohn's disease. Study-level information: M0 samples are biopsies from inflamed ileum in the resection specimen. Findings of the study overall: Sorted CD8 T cells held more high-frequency clones than CD4. Active smokers at surgery had more clonal expansions than non-smokers.

Regarding this clone: No antigen is known for it.

The CDR3 is 15 residues long. CDR1 and CDR2 (germline): SGHKS, YYEKEE (reference sequence). The ends were cut back, 4 bases at V and 1 base at J, with 14 bases in the middle. Assay used: immunoSEQ multiplex PCR; TCRdb lists only in-frame clones, some missing. There are about 17,000 clones in the sample; about three quarters occur only once, and about 4% lies in the top ten. Time point denoted: inflamed ileum from the surgical specimen. Sequencing was carried out using ileal tissue. This chain links TRBV5-5 with TRBJ2-5, with D tentatively TRBD1 or TRBD2 (5 bases each). The TCR sequence derives from an adult with Crohn's disease. CDR3 DNA sequence: TGTGCCAGCAGCGGGGGATGGGCCAGCCAAGAGACCCAGTACTTC. Its protein product is CASSGGWASQETQYF.